This TCR beta chain was sequenced during a study of preoperative IRX-2 immunotherapy in early breast cancer. Treatment here: preoperative locoregional IRX-2 cytokine immunotherapy. Samples came from a phase Ib trial of preoperative locoregional IRX-2 cytokine immunotherapy. Sequenced by immunoSEQ multiplex PCR; TCRdb stores in-frame clones only, minus some. The table includes over 35,000 clones, around 96% detected once. The TCR comes from a human donor with breast cancer. The sample consisted of tumor tissue, taken after IRX-2 immunotherapy.

The CDR3 region has the DNA TGTGCCAGCAGCTTTGAAGGGGCGGGCACAGATACGCAGTATTTT. Residues: CASSFEGAGTDTQYF. J is TRBJ2-3 and V is TRBV13; possibly TRBD1 for D (5 bases). CDR3 length: 15 residues. Germline V gives CDR1 PRHDT, CDR2 FYEKMQ (reference sequence). V was cut by 3 bases and J by 1 base, with 11 bases left in between. Full variable domain (outside the CDR3, taken from reference TRBV13 and TRBJ2-3): AAGVIQSPRHLIKEKRETATLKCYPIPRHDTVYWYQQGPGQDPQFLISFYEKMQSDKGSIPDRFSAQQFSDYHSELNMSSLELGDSALYFCASSFEGAGTDTQYFGPGTRLTVL.